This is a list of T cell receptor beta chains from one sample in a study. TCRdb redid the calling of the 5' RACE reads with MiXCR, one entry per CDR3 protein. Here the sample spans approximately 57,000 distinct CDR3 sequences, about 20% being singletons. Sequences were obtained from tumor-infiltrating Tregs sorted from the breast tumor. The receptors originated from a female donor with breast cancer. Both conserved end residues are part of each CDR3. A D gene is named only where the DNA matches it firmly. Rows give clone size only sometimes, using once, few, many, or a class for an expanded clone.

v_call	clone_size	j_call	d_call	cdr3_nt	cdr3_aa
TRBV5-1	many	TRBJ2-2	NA	TGCGCCAGCGTGTCTTCTAACACCGGGGAGCTGTTTTTT	CASVSSNTGELFF
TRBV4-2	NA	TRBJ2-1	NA	TGCGCCAGCAGCCTGAGGGATAGGGGCCCAGGCCACGAGCAGTTCTTC	CASSLRDRGPGHEQFF
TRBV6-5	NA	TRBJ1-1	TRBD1	TGTGCCAGCAGGAGGGACAGGGTGAGCACTGAAGCTTTCTTT	CASRRDRVSTEAFF
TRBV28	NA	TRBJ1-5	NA	TGTGCCAGCAGTTTTTTCGGGGGTCCCAATCAGCCCCAGCATTTT	CASSFFGGPNQPQHF
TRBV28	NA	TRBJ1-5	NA	TGTGCCAGCAGTCCGGACAGCAATCAGCCCCAGCATTTT	CASSPDSNQPQHF
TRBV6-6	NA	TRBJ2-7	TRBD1	TGTGCCAGCAGCTACCGGAGGGACAGGGTCTACGAGCAGTACTTC	CASSYRRDRVYEQYF
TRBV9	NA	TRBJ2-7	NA	TGTGCCAGCAGCGTAGAGGGAGCGGCTACTTCCTACGAGCAGTACTTC	CASSVEGAATSYEQYF
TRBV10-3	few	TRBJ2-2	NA	TGTGCCATCAGACCGGGACGGGGGAACACCGGGGAGCTGTTTTTT	CAIRPGRGNTGELFF
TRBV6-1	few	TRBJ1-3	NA	TGTGCCAGCAGTGAAGTGATCTCTGGAAACACCATATATTTT	CASSEVISGNTIYF
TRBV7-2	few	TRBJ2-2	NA	TGTGCCAGCAGCCTCCATGGCGGGGAGCTGTTTTTT	CASSLHGGELFF
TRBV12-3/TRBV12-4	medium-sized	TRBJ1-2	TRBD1	TGTGCCAGCAGATTCATGACCCGCGGGACAGGGTTTTACTATGGCTACACCTTC	CASRFMTRGTGFYYGYTF
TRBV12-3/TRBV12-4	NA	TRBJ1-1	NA	TGTGCCAGCAGTTGGGGGGACCCTGAAGCTTTCTTT	CASSWGDPEAFF
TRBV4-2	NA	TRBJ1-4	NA	TGTGCCAGCAGCCACGGACAGCCCTCAGAGGAACTGTTTTTT	CASSHGQPSEELFF
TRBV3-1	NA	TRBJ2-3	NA	TGTGCCAGCAGCTACCGAGGGGCAGATACGCAGTATTTT	CASSYRGADTQYF
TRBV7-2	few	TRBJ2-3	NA	TGTGCCAGCAGCTTAGCAGCGCGGGATACGCAGTATTTT	CASSLAARDTQYF
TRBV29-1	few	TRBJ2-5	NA	TGCAGCGTCCGGATAGAGACCCAGTACTTC	CSVRIETQYF
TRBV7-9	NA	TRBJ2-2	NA	TGTGCCAGCAGAGGCCCCCCGCGGGGAAACACCGGGGAGCTGTTTTTT	CASRGPPRGNTGELFF
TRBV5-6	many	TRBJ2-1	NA	TGTGCCAGCGCCCGCAGAGCGGACGGGTACAATGAGCAGTTCTTC	CASARRADGYNEQFF
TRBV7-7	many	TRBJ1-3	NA	TGTGCTAGCAGCTCCCTCTTGGGGTGCTCTGGAAACACCATATATTTT	CASSSLLGCSGNTIYF